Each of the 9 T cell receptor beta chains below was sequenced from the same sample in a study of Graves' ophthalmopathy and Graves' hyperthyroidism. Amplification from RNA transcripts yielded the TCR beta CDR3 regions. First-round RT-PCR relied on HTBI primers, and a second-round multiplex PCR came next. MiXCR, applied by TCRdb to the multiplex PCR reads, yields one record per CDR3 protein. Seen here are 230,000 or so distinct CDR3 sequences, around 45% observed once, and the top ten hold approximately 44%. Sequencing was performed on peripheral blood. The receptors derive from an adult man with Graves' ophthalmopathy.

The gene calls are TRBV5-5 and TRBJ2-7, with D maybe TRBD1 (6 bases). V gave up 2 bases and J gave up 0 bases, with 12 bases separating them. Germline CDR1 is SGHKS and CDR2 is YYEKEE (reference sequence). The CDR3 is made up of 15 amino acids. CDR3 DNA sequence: TGTGCCAGCAGCTTTTGGACAGAGACCTCCTACGAGCAGTACTTC. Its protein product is CASSFWTETSYEQYF.

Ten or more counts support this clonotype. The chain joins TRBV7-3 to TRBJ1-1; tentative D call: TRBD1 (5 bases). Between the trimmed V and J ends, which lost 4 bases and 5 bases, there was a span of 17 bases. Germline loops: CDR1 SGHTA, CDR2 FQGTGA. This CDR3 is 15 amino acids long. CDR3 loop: CASSSDGARNTEAFF. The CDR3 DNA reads TGTGCCAGCAGCTCGGACGGGGCGAGGAATACTGAAGCTTTCTTT. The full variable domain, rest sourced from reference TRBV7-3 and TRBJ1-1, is GAGVSQTPSNKVTEKGKYVELRCDPISGHTALYWYRQSLGQGPEFLIYFQGTGAADDSGLPNDRFFAVRPEGSVSTLKIQRTERGDSAVYLCASSSDGARNTEAFFGQGTRLTVV.

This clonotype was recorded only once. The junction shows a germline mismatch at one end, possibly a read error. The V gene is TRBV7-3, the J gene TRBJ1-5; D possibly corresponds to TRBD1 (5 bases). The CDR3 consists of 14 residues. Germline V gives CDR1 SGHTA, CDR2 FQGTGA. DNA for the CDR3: TGCGCCAGCAGCCAAGATCTAAGGGGTCAGCCCCAGCATTTT. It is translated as CASSQDLRGQPQHF.

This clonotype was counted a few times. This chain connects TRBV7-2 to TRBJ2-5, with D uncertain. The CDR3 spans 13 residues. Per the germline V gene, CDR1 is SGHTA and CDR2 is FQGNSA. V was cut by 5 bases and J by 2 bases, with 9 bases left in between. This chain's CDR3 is CASSTVVQETQYF. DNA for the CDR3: TGTGCCAGCAGCACCGTGGTTCAAGAGACCCAGTACTTC.

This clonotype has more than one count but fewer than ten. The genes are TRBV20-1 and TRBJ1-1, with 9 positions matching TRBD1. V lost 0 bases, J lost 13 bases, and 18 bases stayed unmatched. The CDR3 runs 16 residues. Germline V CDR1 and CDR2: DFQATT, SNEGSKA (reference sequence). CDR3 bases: TGCAGTGCTAGAGATATTCCGGGACAGGGAAGGAGGGGTGGTTTCTTT. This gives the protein CSARDIPGQGRRGGFF.

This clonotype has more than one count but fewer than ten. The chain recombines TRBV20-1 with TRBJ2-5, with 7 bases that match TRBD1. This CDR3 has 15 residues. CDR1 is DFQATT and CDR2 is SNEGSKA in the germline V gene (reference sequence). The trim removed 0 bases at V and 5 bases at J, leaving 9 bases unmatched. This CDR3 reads CSARDNVQGLETQYF. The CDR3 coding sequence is TGCAGTGCTAGAGATAATGTACAGGGGCTGGAGACCCAGTACTTC.

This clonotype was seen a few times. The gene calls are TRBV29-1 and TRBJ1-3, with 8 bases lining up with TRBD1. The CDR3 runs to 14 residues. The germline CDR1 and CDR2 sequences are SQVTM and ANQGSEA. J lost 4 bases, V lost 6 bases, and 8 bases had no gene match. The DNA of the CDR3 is TGCAGCGTGGTTGGACAGGGCTCAGGAAACACCATATATTTT. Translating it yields CSVVGQGSGNTIYF.

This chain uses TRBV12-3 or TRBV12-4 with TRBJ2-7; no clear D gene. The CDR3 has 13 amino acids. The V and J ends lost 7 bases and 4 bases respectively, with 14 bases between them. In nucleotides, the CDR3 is TGTGCCAGCACCATTAACGAAAGGTACGAGCAGTACTTC. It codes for CASTINERYEQYF.

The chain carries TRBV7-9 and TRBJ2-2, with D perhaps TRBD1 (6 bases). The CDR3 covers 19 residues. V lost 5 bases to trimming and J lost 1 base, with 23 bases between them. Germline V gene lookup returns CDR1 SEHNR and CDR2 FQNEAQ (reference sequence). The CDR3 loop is CASSLVPIGTIRNTGELFF. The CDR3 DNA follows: TGTGCCAGCAGCCTTGTCCCTATCGGGACAATCCGGAACACCGGGGAGCTGTTTTTT.